The rows below give T cell receptor beta chains drawn from one sample of a study of T-cell memory formation after mild COVID-19. TCRdb recomputed calls from the 5' RACE reads with MiXCR, one row per CDR3 protein. Among 500,000 to 600,000 distinct CDR3 sequences listed, roughly 17% were seen once. Source material: PBMCs or a T cell subset sorted from them (not recorded which). Every receptor here comes from an adult woman who had mild COVID-19 (a few samples of this study predate the infection). Cell type and time point are not known. Both conserved end residues are part of each CDR3. The D gene is left open where the match is weak. A row's size may be missing; if present it is once, few, many or a size class.

D	size	V	J	DNA	CDR3
NA	NA	TRBV19	TRBJ2-1	TGTGCCAGTACCTTGGGGGGGGCTCGGTACAATGAGCAGTTCTTC	CASTLGGARYNEQFF
NA	few	TRBV15	TRBJ1-2	TGTGCCACCAGCATGGTACGAGAGACCGGCTACACCTTC	CATSMVRETGYTF
NA	NA	TRBV7-6	TRBJ2-3	TGTGCCAGCAGACACCCGACGGCCCCTACGCAGTATTTT	CASRHPTAPTQYF
NA	NA	TRBV6-5	TRBJ2-5	TGTGCCAGCAGGGGGACAAGAACGATTGGAGAGACCCAGTACTTC	CASRGTRTIGETQYF
NA	NA	TRBV11-2	TRBJ2-7	TGTGCCAGCAGCTTAGATCAATGGGGTATATCCTACGAGCAGTACTTC	CASSLDQWGISYEQYF
TRBD1	few	TRBV7-6	TRBJ2-5	TGTGCCAGCAGCCCGCGGACAGGGAAAGAGACCCAGTACTTC	CASSPRTGKETQYF
NA	NA	TRBV18	TRBJ2-7	TGTGCCAGCTCACCGACGACAGGACCCTACGAGCAGTACTTC	CASSPTTGPYEQYF
NA	few	TRBV7-9	TRBJ2-1	TGTGCCAGCAGCTTAGATGGGTCAGGGCACAATGAGCAGTTCTTC	CASSLDGSGHNEQFF
NA	NA	TRBV7-2	TRBJ2-7	TGTGCCAGCAGCCCACAAACACCTTACGAGCAGTACTTC	CASSPQTPYEQYF
TRBD2	NA	TRBV7-2	TRBJ2-3	TGTGCCAGCAGCCTAGACACGGGGGGAGATACGCAGTATTTT	CASSLDTGGDTQYF
NA	NA	TRBV6-5	TRBJ1-1	TGTGCCAGCAGTTACTCGCATGACGGGGCCGAGGGCACTGAAGCTTTCTTT	CASSYSHDGAEGTEAFF
TRBD1	NA	TRBV4-1	TRBJ1-4	TGCGCCAGCAGCCAAGAAGGACAGGGGGGAAGTGAAAAACTGTTTTTT	CASSQEGQGGSEKLFF
TRBD1	NA	TRBV6-5	TRBJ2-7	TGTGCCAGCAGTTCCCCGGGGACAGCGGACTACGAGCAGTACTTC	CASSSPGTADYEQYF
TRBD1	few	TRBV30	TRBJ1-1	TGTGCCTGGAGCCGGGACAGGGGAATGAACACTGAAGCTTTCTTT	CAWSRDRGMNTEAFF
NA	NA	TRBV12-3/TRBV12-4	TRBJ2-3	TGTGCCAGCAGTTCTCCCCTGCCCGGAGATACGGAGTATTTT	CASSSPLPGDTEYF
NA	NA	TRBV20-1	TRBJ2-2	TGCAGTGCTAGAGTCGGTAGCCCAGGCACCGGGGAGCTGTTTTTT	CSARVGSPGTGELFF
TRBD1	NA	TRBV7-8	TRBJ1-5	TGTGCCAGCAGCTTCGAAAGACAGGGGAGGCAGCCCCAGCATTTT	CASSFERQGRQPQHF
NA	NA	TRBV6-5	TRBJ1-5	TGTGCCAGCCGGGGGGCAACGAGCAATCAGCCCCAGCATTTT	CASRGATSNQPQHF
TRBD2	NA	TRBV20-1	TRBJ2-1	TGCAGTGCCAGCGGGGGCATTTACAATGAGCAGTTCTTC	CSASGGIYNEQFF
NA	NA	TRBV12-3/TRBV12-4	TRBJ1-6	TGTGCCAGCGTCCGGGGCACACTATCCTCACCCCTCCACTTT	CASVRGTLSSPLHF
NA	NA	TRBV15	TRBJ2-7	TGTGCCACCAGCAGAGCTCGGGGTAACAGGTACGAGCAGTACTTC	CATSRARGNRYEQYF
NA	NA	TRBV5-1	TRBJ1-2	TGCGCCAGCAGCGCTGGCAGCCGAGACTATGGCTACACCTTC	CASSAGSRDYGYTF
NA	NA	TRBV13	TRBJ2-1	TGTGCCAGCAGCCAAAGTGGGGCTTGGAATGAGCAGTTCTTC	CASSQSGAWNEQFF
NA	few	TRBV20-1	TRBJ2-5	TGCAGAATAGGGCAGTCGCAAGAGACCCAGTACTTC	CRIGQSQETQYF
NA	NA	TRBV5-6	TRBJ1-2	TGTGCCAGCAGCTTGGGAGGAGGCTGGCAGTTTAACTATGGCTACACCTTC	CASSLGGGWQFNYGYTF
NA	NA	TRBV9	TRBJ2-7	TGTGCCAGCAGCGTAGGAAGGGGTCCTTACGAGCAGTACTTC	CASSVGRGPYEQYF
TRBD1	NA	TRBV25-1	TRBJ1-1	TGTGCCAGCAGTGAATCTTTGGGACAGGGCCATGAAGCTTTCTTT	CASSESLGQGHEAFF
TRBD2	NA	TRBV20-1	TRBJ2-7	TGCAGTGCAGAACCAACTAGCGGGAGCTACGAGCAGTACTTC	CSAEPTSGSYEQYF
NA	few	TRBV10-3	TRBJ2-3	TGTGCCATCAGTGAGTCGGCGCTAGCAGTGGATACGCAGTATTTT	CAISESALAVDTQYF
TRBD2	few	TRBV7-3	TRBJ2-1	TGTGCCAGCAGCTTCAGTGGGACTAGCGTTATCTACAATGAGCAGTTCTTC	CASSFSGTSVIYNEQFF
NA	NA	TRBV5-1	TRBJ1-1	TGCGCCAGCAGCTTGGAGGGAGCCCCGGGCGCTTTCTTT	CASSLEGAPGAFF
NA	many	TRBV5-6	TRBJ1-4	TGTGCCAGCAGCTTGGGACCGGGGGCGACTAATGAAAAACTGTTTTTT	CASSLGPGATNEKLFF
NA	few	TRBV24-1	TRBJ2-1	TGTGCCACCCGCTCTAAGGATGAGCAGTTCTTC	CATRSKDEQFF
TRBD2	NA	TRBV12-3/TRBV12-4	TRBJ2-3	TGTGCCAGCAGTTTTAGGCAGCGGGGGACTAGCACAGATACGCAGTATTTT	CASSFRQRGTSTDTQYF
TRBD1	few	TRBV7-9	TRBJ1-1	TGTGCCAGCAGCGACCCAAACCTCAACAGGGGTAACACTGAAGCTTTCTTT	CASSDPNLNRGNTEAFF
TRBD2	few	TRBV27	TRBJ2-5	TGTGCCAGCAGTTTAGTAAAGGTAGCGGGAGTTAGTGAGACCCAGTACTTC	CASSLVKVAGVSETQYF
NA	NA	TRBV12-3/TRBV12-4	TRBJ2-6	TGTGCCAGCGGCCCGGGGGTATCTGGGGCCAACGTCCTGACTTTC	CASGPGVSGANVLTF
NA	few	TRBV6-2/TRBV6-3	TRBJ2-3	TGTGCCAGCAGTTACGGGGGAGCTATAAGCACAGATACGCAGTATTTT	CASSYGGAISTDTQYF
NA	few	TRBV3-1	TRBJ2-3	TGTGCCAGCACCCGAAATGCGGGACCAGATACGCAGTATTTT	CASTRNAGPDTQYF
NA	many	TRBV2	TRBJ2-1	TGTGCCAGCACACCTGAGCAGTTCTTC	CASTPEQFF
NA	few	TRBV5-6	TRBJ1-5	TGTGCCAGCAGCTTTGGTCAGTACGGCAATCAGCCCCAGCATTTT	CASSFGQYGNQPQHF
NA	NA	TRBV14	TRBJ1-2	TGTGCCAGCAGCCAAGATCGCGGCAGCTATGGCTACACCTTC	CASSQDRGSYGYTF
NA	NA	TRBV10-3	TRBJ1-3	TGTGCCATCATGAGGGGAACTACTAACTCTGGAAACACCATATATTTT	CAIMRGTTNSGNTIYF
TRBD1	NA	TRBV12-3/TRBV12-4	TRBJ1-3	TGTGCCAGCAGTTTAACGAACAGGGGGCCTGCTGGAAACACCATATATTTT	CASSLTNRGPAGNTIYF
NA	few	TRBV12-3/TRBV12-4	TRBJ2-1	TGTGCCAGCAGTTTTGGGGGCGGTAGCACCTACAATGAGCAGTTCTTC	CASSFGGGSTYNEQFF